One and the same sample provided the 30 T cell receptor beta chains below, sequenced in a study of beta chain features in type 1 diabetes (dated by TCRdb to the late 2010s). The investigation overall reported the following: In all four CD4+ subsets, TCRB CDR3 length was moderately but significantly shorter in type 1 diabetes patients.

Library method: the immunoSEQ multiplex PCR assay. All of the isolated RNA was reverse transcribed with the High Capacity cDNA Reverse Transcription Kit, so expressed TCRB transcripts were sequenced. In its TCRdb copy, this immuneACCESS table keeps in-frame sequences only and misses some clones. Where compared with another copy, unresolved V genes explain less than half of these, and the others have no known cause. For this sample there are roughly 400,000 clones; around 10% appear just once. About 0.6% of the sample comes from the top ten. Their recognized antigens are unknown. The material sequenced was central memory CD4+ T cells from blood. All receptors come from a man aged 30 to 45 with type 1 diabetes.

V is TRBV5-6 and J is TRBJ2-1; possibly TRBD2 for D (6 bases). The CDR3 runs to 16 residues. CDR1 SGHDT and CDR2 YYEEEE come from the germline V gene. Trimming took off 3 bases at V and 15 bases at J, with 28 bases between the two ends. The CDR3 sequence is CASSSQTGTHYNEWFF. As DNA, the CDR3 is TGTGCCAGCAGCTCTCAGACCGGGACTCACTACAATGAGTGGTTCTTC.

This clone was recorded only once. This sequence joins TRBV28 and TRBJ2-1; TRBD1 agrees at 9 bases. Germline V gene data show CDR1 as MDHEN and CDR2 as SYDVKM. CDR3 length: 16 amino acids. The V segment lost 5 bases and the J segment 8 bases; nucleotides outside the gene matches: 13. The CDR3 reads CASSLAGTGSKDEQFF. DNA for the CDR3: TGTGCCAGCAGTCTAGCTGGGACAGGGAGCAAGGATGAGCAGTTCTTC.

This clone was detected ten times or more. The J gene is TRBJ2-1, the V gene TRBV7-9; 7 bases map to TRBD2. The V gene's germline CDR1 is SEHNR and CDR2 FQNEAQ (reference sequence). This CDR3 region has 14 residues. J gave up 3 bases and V 5 bases, and 4 bases lay outside the gene matches. The CDR3 loop reads CASSPSGIYNEQFF. The CDR3 DNA reads TGTGCCAGCAGCCCCAGCGGGATCTACAATGAGCAGTTCTTC.

As for this clone: Germline is not matched at one junction end, which may reflect a read error. The rearrangement links TRBV7-9 to TRBJ1-3, with 7 nucleotides matching TRBD1. Per the germline V gene, CDR1 is SEHNR and CDR2 is FQNEAQ (reference sequence). This CDR3 has 12 residues. The CDR3 here is CARSSQGNTIYF. Written as DNA, the CDR3 is TGTGCCAGAAGCTCACAGGGGAACACCATATATTTT. The full variable domain, with the rest looked up from reference TRBV7-9 and TRBJ1-3, is DTGVSQNPRHKITKRGQNVTFRCDPISEHNRLYWYRQTLGQGPEFLTYFQNEAQLEKSRLLSDRFSAERPKGSFSTLEIQRTEQGDSAMYLCARSSQGNTIYFGEGSWLTVV.

The J gene is TRBJ2-1, the V gene TRBV5-4, with D perhaps given as TRBD1 or TRBD2 (5 bases each). In germline, CDR1 is SGHNT, CDR2 YYREEE (reference sequence). V lost 0 bases and J 7 bases, leaving 11 bases between the germline ends. The CDR3 loop spans 14 amino acids. The CDR3 sequence: CASSLAGQLNEQFF. CDR3 DNA: TGTGCCAGCAGCTTGGCGGGGCAGCTAAATGAGCAGTTCTTC.

The J gene is TRBJ2-1, the V gene TRBV7-9; 12 nucleotides align to TRBD2. This CDR3 region has 16 residues. J was trimmed by 9 bases and V by 5 bases; bases with no gene match: 11. Per the germline V gene, CDR1 is SEHNR and CDR2 is FQNEAQ (reference sequence). CDR3 sequence (DNA): TGTGCCAGCAGCCCCTCCGCTAGCGGGAGGGCCCTTGAGCAGTTCTTC. Translated: CASSPSASGRALEQFF.

The chain couples TRBV9 to TRBJ2-7, with no clear D. Germline V gene lookup returns CDR1 SGDLS and CDR2 YYNGEE. Trimming pared 1 base from V and 3 bases from J, leaving 8 bases between. This CDR3 is built from 13 residues. CDR3: CASSVTVDYEQYF. As DNA, the CDR3 is TGTGCCAGCAGCGTAACAGTAGACTACGAGCAGTACTTC.

This clone occurred a few times. The V call is TRBV7-2, the J call TRBJ2-5; 7 bases fit TRBD2. From germline, CDR1 is SGHTA and CDR2 FQGNSA. The CDR3 sequence is 14 residues long. After removal of 5 bases from V and 5 bases from J, the junction contained 8 bases not matched to a gene. DNA for the CDR3: TGTGCCAGCAGCGAGGGGAGGGCCCAGGAGACCCAGTACTTC. This translates into CASSEGRAQETQYF.

The chain joins TRBV20-1 to TRBJ1-2; D is unclear. Germline values: CDR1 DFQATT, CDR2 SNEGSKA (reference sequence). The V gene lost 0 bases and the J gene lost 5 bases, with 4 bases spanning the gap. The CDR3 is 11 residues long. The CDR3 loop is CSAREAYGYTF. Written as DNA, the CDR3 is TGCAGTGCTAGAGAAGCATATGGCTACACCTTC.

The V call is TRBV2, the J call TRBJ1-2; TRBD1 is a possible D gene (6 bases). Germline CDR1 is SNHLY and CDR2 is FYNNEI. V gave up 5 bases and J gave up 6 bases, with 10 bases separating them. This CDR3 has 12 amino acids. CDR3 bases: TGTGCCAGCAGTCCCACAGGGCATGGCTACACCTTC. Encoded protein: CASSPTGHGYTF.

This clone was observed at least ten times. This sequence joins TRBV10-3 and TRBJ1-2; tentatively, D is TRBD1 (5 bases). CDR1 and CDR2 from the germline V gene are ENHRY and SYGVKD. CDR3 length: 13 residues. V was pared by 4 bases and J by 5 bases, with 11 bases between. The CDR3 nucleotides read TGTGCCATCAGTGTGGACAAGAGGTATGGCTACACCTTC. This translates into CAISVDKRYGYTF.

This clone has at least ten counts. The chain carries TRBV4-1 and TRBJ2-2, with a possible D match to TRBD1 (6 bases). The germline V and J ends were trimmed by 1 base and 3 bases, with 15 bases remaining between them. The CDR3 covers 17 residues. CDR1 MGHRA and CDR2 YSYEKL come from the germline V gene. CDR3 sequence reads: CASSQASNRADTGELFF. In DNA form, the CDR3 reads TGCGCCAGCAGCCAAGCGAGTAACAGGGCGGACACCGGGGAGCTGTTTTTT.

Only a few counts were recorded for this clone. The V and J genes are TRBV7-9 and TRBJ1-1; D not certain. The CDR3 is 16 amino acids. Germline V gene sequence: CDR1 SEHNR, CDR2 FQNEAQ (reference sequence). Trimming pared 2 bases from V and 5 bases from J, leaving 18 bases between. In nucleotides, the CDR3 is TGTGCCAGCAGCTTAAGGGTAAGCAAGTACCCTACTGAAGCTTTCTTT. Residues: CASSLRVSKYPTEAFF.

This clone was counted only a few times. V usage is TRBV6-5 and J usage is TRBJ1-5; tentative D call: TRBD1 (6 bases). This CDR3 is built from 14 residues. Trimming stripped 2 bases from V and 5 bases from J, with 10 bases between. CDR1 is MNHEY and CDR2 is SVGAGI in the germline V gene. This chain's CDR3 is CASSYRTADQPQHF. The CDR3 coding sequence is TGTGCCAGCAGTTACCGGACAGCCGATCAGCCCCAGCATTTT.

The V gene is TRBV27, the J gene TRBJ2-7, with D unclear. V was cut by 5 bases and J by 11 bases, with 16 bases left in between. This CDR3 is 12 amino acids long. Germline V gene sequence: CDR1 MNHEY, CDR2 SMNVEV (reference sequence). DNA of the CDR3: TGTGCCAGCAGTCCTCGATCATCGGTCGAGTACTTC. This encodes CASSPRSSVEYF.

This chain uses TRBV5-4 with TRBJ2-7, with 7 bases that match TRBD1. CDR3 length equals 14 residues. Losses at the gene ends were 0 bases for V and 4 bases for J; bases not matched to a gene: 4. CDR1 and CDR2 (germline): SGHNT, YYREEE (reference sequence). Here the CDR3 DNA reads TGTGCCAGCAGCTTGGACACAGGGGTGTACGAGCAGTACTTC. Amino acids: CASSLDTGVYEQYF.

The V gene is TRBV6-6, the J gene TRBJ1-1; the match to TRBD1 covers 7 bases. The germline gives CDR1 MNHNY, CDR2 SVGAGI (reference sequence). The length of the CDR3 is 15 residues. V lost 10 bases and J lost 4; bases outside the gene matches: 15. DNA of the CDR3: TGTGCCACCATACCATCAGGGGGGGTGGGCACTGAAGCTTTCTTT. This translates into CATIPSGGVGTEAFF.

The chain recombines TRBV4-2 with TRBJ2-2, with D maybe TRBD1 (7 bases). CDR3 length equals 17 residues. V was trimmed by 0 bases and J by 5 bases, leaving 16 bases between them. Looked up from germline, CDR1 is LGHNA and CDR2 is YNFKEQ. The CDR3 region is CASSQEGGRGSTGELFF. The CDR3 bases are TGTGCCAGCAGCCAAGAGGGAGGCAGGGGGTCGACCGGGGAGCTGTTTTTT.

The chain recombines TRBV9 with TRBJ1-2; 9 nucleotides match TRBD1. Germline CDR1 is SGDLS and CDR2 is YYNGEE. The V and J ends lost 0 bases and 6 bases, in that order; junction bases with no gene match: 6. The CDR3 sequence is 15 residues long. CDR3 amino acids: CASSVEPWTGDGYTF. DNA of the CDR3: TGTGCCAGCAGCGTAGAGCCCTGGACAGGGGATGGCTACACCTTC.

The CDR3 region is CASRSGIVAFF. Written as DNA, the CDR3 is TGTGCCAGCAGGTCAGGGATAGTAGCTTTCTTT. The chain has TRBV28 and TRBJ1-1, with a possible D match to TRBD1 (5 bases). The CDR3 loop spans 11 amino acids. Germline CDR1 and CDR2: MDHEN and SYDVKM. V was cut by 6 bases and J by 10 bases, with 12 bases left in between.

The V gene is TRBV10-3, the J gene TRBJ2-1; 8 nucleotides match TRBD1. From germline, CDR1 is ENHRY and CDR2 SYGVKD. The CDR3 consists of 15 residues. J gave up 7 bases and V 4 bases, and 9 bases lay outside the gene matches. CDR3 in DNA: TGTGCCATCAGTGTGAAGACAGGGGAGAAGAATGAGCAGTTCTTC. Protein product: CAISVKTGEKNEQFF.

This clone came up many times. The chain recombines TRBV10-3 with TRBJ2-1; D is perhaps TRBD2 (5 bases). The V and J ends lost 4 bases and 10 bases respectively, with 8 bases between them. Germline V gene data show CDR1 as ENHRY and CDR2 as SYGVKD. This CDR3 has 11 residues. The CDR3 loop reads CAISVGGEQFF. The CDR3 DNA sequence: TGTGCCATCAGTGTCGGAGGCGAGCAGTTCTTC.

In regard to this clone: At one of its ends the junction is not consistent with the germline gene, which may arise from a read error. The gene calls are TRBV6-6 and TRBJ2-1; 10 nucleotides match TRBD1. CDR3 length: 14 amino acids. CDR1 and CDR2 from the germline V gene are MNHNY and SVGAGI (reference sequence). CDR3 in amino acids: CAISDDRGRVEQFF. CDR3 DNA sequence: TGTGCCATCAGTGACGACAGGGGGCGAGTTGAGCAGTTCTTC.

There are many counts of this clone. The J gene is TRBJ2-1, the V gene TRBV29-1; the D gene could be TRBD1 or TRBD2 (5 bases each). The V gene's germline CDR1 is SQVTM and CDR2 ANQGSEA. The V end lost 3 bases, the J end lost 9 bases, and 12 bases lay between the germline ends. The CDR3 has 12 amino acids. CDR3 protein: CSVDTRGGEQFF. Here the CDR3 DNA reads TGCAGCGTTGACACTAGGGGTGGTGAGCAGTTCTTC.

The chain carries TRBV7-3 and TRBJ1-1, with unresolved D. The CDR3 totals 15 residues. CDR1 SGHTA and CDR2 FQGTGA come from the germline V gene. V lost 5 bases and J 9 bases, leaving 22 bases between the germline ends. This CDR3 reads CASSPRELVGDKAFF. The CDR3 nucleotides are TGTGCCAGCAGCCCTCGGGAGTTGGTAGGAGATAAAGCTTTCTTT.

Ten or more counts support this clone. CDR3 bases: TGTGCCAGCAGCGTAGCCCAGGGGGTAGGGCCCCAGCATTTT. Protein sequence: CASSVAQGVGPQHF. The V call is TRBV9, the J call TRBJ1-5; 7 nucleotides line up with TRBD1. The germline V gene encodes CDR1 SGDLS and CDR2 YYNGEE. This CDR3 is built from 14 residues. With V trimmed by 0 bases and J by 9 bases, 6 bases remained unmatched.

The sample holds a few counts of this clone. The rearrangement links TRBV6-5 to TRBJ2-7; the match to TRBD1 covers 10 bases. The V gene end was trimmed by 5 bases and the J gene end by 4 bases; junction bases not matched to a gene: 8. The CDR3 sequence is 15 residues long. CDR1 is MNHEY and CDR2 is SVGAGI in the germline V gene. The CDR3 DNA sequence: TGTGCCAGCAGTCTTCGACAGGGGGCATTATACGAGCAGTACTTC. As protein: CASSLRQGALYEQYF.

This sequence joins TRBV15 and TRBJ2-7; no clear D gene. The length of the CDR3 is 14 residues. Deletions cut 1 base from V and 0 bases from J, with 7 bases between. Germline CDR1 LNHNV, CDR2 YYDKDF (reference sequence). The CDR3 here is CATSRVRSSYEQYF. As DNA, the CDR3 is TGTGCCACCAGCAGAGTTCGGAGCTCCTACGAGCAGTACTTC.

This clone was detected only a few times. This sequence joins TRBV6-5 and TRBJ1-1; tentative D call: TRBD1 (5 bases). This CDR3 has 12 residues. Deletions cut 4 bases from V and 9 bases from J, with 12 bases between. Per the germline V gene, CDR1 is MNHEY and CDR2 is SVGAGI. CDR3 loop: CASSFIQGKAFF. The CDR3 DNA follows: TGTGCCAGCAGTTTCATTCAGGGTAAAGCTTTCTTT.

The chain is built from TRBV28 and TRBJ2-3; 9 nucleotides align to TRBD1. The CDR3 runs to 15 residues. Losses at the gene ends were 5 bases for V and 7 bases for J; bases not matched to a gene: 10. Germline-derived CDR1 and CDR2 are MDHEN and SYDVKM. CDR3 bases: TGTGCCAGCAGTCGGACAGGGGCGTTGCATTATACGCAGTATTTT. It specifies CASSRTGALHYTQYF.